Included here is one T cell receptor (beta chain) sequence, with context. The antigen it binds to is not known. Nothing much larger sits one base from this clone, and base qualities are not available. In total, 600 or so healthy bone marrow donors made up the cohort. Cohort members were all nominally healthy when sampled, although unrecorded immune exposures were likely present. The donor tested CMV seronegative, placing the donor among the 300 to 400 seronegative members of the cohort. A peripheral blood sample was provided by each donor, and peripheral blood mononuclear cells were used for TCR beta sequencing. The Qiagen DNeasy Blood Extraction Kit was used to extract genomic DNA from the blood cell samples. This sample was included in a study of cytomegalovirus exposure and HLA in healthy donors (dated by TCRdb to 2016 to 2017). At the level of the whole study: An earlier analysis of 550 to 700 of the donors reported 250 to 300 Gb of sequence data and roughly 100 million unique TCR beta sequences from about 200 million T cells. An early release covering around 630 HLA-typed donors comprised approximately 290 gigabases of sequencing data and about 90 million unique TCR sequences. The genetic ancestry cluster associated with self-reported Caucasian donors included 65% to 90% of the approximately 400 genotyped donors. The study was designed to test whether signatures of past pathogen exposure could be identified by cataloging public T cell receptors. Using immunosequencing, the study profiled T cell repertoires from around 680 subjects and related those repertoires to cytomegalovirus serostatus. Along with the approximately 620-subject first cohort, a separate validation cohort of over a hundred different subjects was used. To predict cytomegalovirus infection status, the study brought together high-throughput TCR immunosequencing, statistical association of individual TCRs with disease status, and machine learning. A later analysis re-examined previously published TCR beta repertoires from roughly 650 donors and added high-resolution HLA genotyping to investigate patterns of TCR occurrence. In the later analysis, no new phenotypic data were used to find candidate immune exposures; instead, reliance was placed on TCR beta sequences and their occurrence across donors. To decide whether each TCR beta V gene segment behaved as functional or pseudogenic, an earlier analysis of approximately 600 of the donors relied on high-throughput TCR beta sequencing. Alongside the repertoire data, information on donor age, sex, ethnicity and CMV serostatus was compiled. A later genetic analysis took genome-wide SNP genotypes for about 55% of the 666 donors and used that subset as a discovery cohort. Every repertoire in the discovery cohort had been generated on one and the same sequencing platform. Class I and class II HLA loci were covered by the typing at four-digit resolution. Typing coverage varied by locus: about 620-630 donors for A, B, C, DRB1 and DQB1; 500 to 550 for DQA1; approximately 570 for DPA1; 400 to 480 for DPB1. Four to six DR-DQ haplotypes were handled as single units for association and clustering because linkage in the cohort was strong. Among over 350 genotyped donors of the cohort, an average of approximately 240,000 unique TCR beta nucleotide sequences were sequenced per donor, roughly 18% of them non-productive. What the authors observed across the whole study: Cytomegalovirus status was reported to be diagnosed by the classifier with high specificity and sensitivity in both the original and validation cohorts. Compared with equally common non-associated chains, HLA-associated TCR beta chains in a later analysis were more clonally expanded and had lower generation probabilities. In a later genetic analysis, fewer N-insertions in productive TCRs were reported among donors in an Asian-associated ancestry cluster than the roughly 670-donor mean. When HLA alleles, especially DR and DQ, strongly co-occurred, TCR associations were difficult to assign to individual alleles. An association between a missense DCLRE1C variant and V-gene and J-gene trimming of TCR beta chains was found in a later genetic analysis and replicated in an independent cohort. Only TCR beta chains were sequenced in this cohort, and the absence of alpha or paired-chain data limited detectable features. It was suggested by the authors that the approach could potentially be generalized to other disease states and immunological phenotypes. According to a later analysis, parvovirus B19, influenza, CMV and Epstein-Barr virus appeared linked to several top co-occurrence clusters. HLA typing was unavailable for some donors at each locus, so association tests used only the typed subset. For the cohort, immune exposure information was limited to CMV serostatus. While some public TCRs were present in many individuals, most TCR sequences turned up only very rarely across donors. Because the 87-base-pair reads could not distinguish some IMGT-functional V segments, including TRBV6-2 and TRBV6-3, those segments were excluded. In a later analysis, most CMV-associated TCR beta chains were found to appear HLA-restricted, with HLA associations seemingly driven largely by CMV exposure. A further reported finding was that TCR beta sequences accurately predicted the HLA-A and HLA-B alleles for most subjects in the first cohort. The earlier analysis of approximately 560 of the donors excluded seventeen rarely observed V segments, including chromosome 9 orphons, because counts were too low. A few of the identified cytomegalovirus-associated TCR beta chains were confirmed in vitro to be specific for cytomegalovirus antigens. Broadly in line with IMGT annotations, most TCR beta V segments showed up in productive rearrangements about 87% or about 30% of the time in an earlier analysis of 450 to 750 of the donors. Roughly uniform sequencing depth across donors was assumed in presence/absence analyses, although this assumption may not hold. A cluster of highly shared sequence variants was judged likely to be a technical artifact of the sequencing pipeline. Specific HLA alleles were associated with 18,000 or so TCR beta sequences at a false discovery rate of 0.05 in a later analysis. Correlated functional status among segregating V segments might reflect linkage disequilibrium, but an unknown experimental factor could not be ruled out. A total of fewer than 200 TCR beta chains were listed by the study as associated with cytomegalovirus. A later analysis found that TCR association rates varied across HLA loci, with DRB1 alleles showing the most associated TCRs and HLA-C alleles the fewest.

The library came from the immunoSEQ multiplex PCR assay. A mixture of 60 forward primers for TCR Vbeta segments and 13 reverse primers for TCR Jbeta segments was used in the multiplex PCR. Amplification of the CDR3 region of rearranged TCR beta genes was performed with a multiplex PCR assay on genomic DNA. The amplified TCR beta libraries were sequenced on the Illumina HiSeq System as 87-base-pair reads. The study's processing was this. A later analysis counted tens of millions of unique TCR beta chains across the 600 to 850 repertoires, and roughly 11 million of these chains were shared by at least two donors. A nearest-neighbor algorithm error-corrected the raw reads and collapsed the reads into unique sequences, merging closely related sequences to remove PCR and sequencing errors. Alignment of CDR3 sequences to IMGT reference sequences was used to assign V, D and J gene segments. Each retained sequence needed at least a six-nucleotide match to both a V gene segment and a J gene segment. A rearrangement was called productive if the CDR3 had no stop codons and remained in frame with V and J, and every other rearrangement was called non-productive. Following IMGT convention, CDR3 was defined as the stretch from the second conserved V-encoded cysteine to the conserved J-encoded phenylalanine. In an earlier analysis of roughly 610 of the donors, sequences lacking an unambiguous match to a single V gene segment were excluded. In an earlier analysis of several hundred of the donors, V segments were called functional above 56.7% productive rearrangements and were called segregating when the between-donor standard deviation exceeded 5%. To diagnose cytomegalovirus status from the catalog of TCR beta chain sequences, a statistical classification framework was built. V and J gene assignment, in a later analysis, came from comparing TCR nucleotide sequences with IMGT/GENE-DB human TR gene sequences. The TCRdist pipeline was used in a later analysis to assign CDR3 sequences and most-parsimonious VDJ recombination scenarios. A later analysis defined each TCR beta chain by its CDR3 amino acid sequence plus V-gene family, and excluded reads lacking a unique V-gene family. In a later analysis, approximately 590 highly shared, low-generation-probability nucleotide sequences were removed to address suspected cross-contamination and a sequencing artifact. In a later analysis, a clonal expansion index was calculated for each public chain from normalized within-repertoire ranks of inferred template counts. A later analysis computed generation probabilities with a VDJ recombination model fitted to out-of-frame rearrangements, and checked the results against IGoR. Hypergeometric tests were used in a later analysis to score TCR-TCR, TCR-HLA and TCR-CMV co-occurrence, with a repertoire-size bias correction applied to the TCR pairs. To estimate false discovery rates, a later analysis permuted the HLA or CMV assignments 20 times. In a later analysis, co-occurring TCRs were grouped using DBSCAN, and TCRdist sequence similarity was added for clustering within HLA-allele-positive subsets. Repertoires with fewer than 30,000 or more than 120,000 public chains, plus five repertoires with anomalous nucleotide sharing, were excluded from co-occurrence clustering. TCRdb re-hosts the immuneACCESS table, in-frame sequences only. Its copies lack some clones; in the studies checked, an unresolved V gene accounts for under half of them, and the cause for the rest is not known. V and J calls and clone size are those listed in that table; D and trimming were worked out from the DNA. The sample table lists around 200,000 clones, 65% to 90% of them with a count of one. The ten largest account for 0.31% of the sample.

CDR1 and CDR2 (SGHRS, YFSETQ) derive from the germline V gene. The CDR3 measures 15 amino acids from cysteine to phenylalanine. The read is trimmed to its CDR3 DNA, 45 bases read in frame from base 1. V is cut by 3 bases and J by 5 bases, and the space between the germline ends is 18 bases. The clonotype originates from a woman in her thirties in good health and CMV-seronegative. The rearranged chain carries TRBV5-1 and TRBJ2-7; tentative D gene TRBD1, with 6 bases matching. Sequenced input: PBMCs. The sequenced DNA is TGCGCCAGCAGCTGGGGTGGGGGCGACGGCAACGAGCAGTACTTC. This is translated as CASSWGGGDGNEQYF. The CDR3, completed at both ends by the reference TRBV5-1 and TRBJ2-7 genes, gives the full variable domain KAGVTQTPRYLIKTRGQQVTLSCSPISGHRSVSWYQQTPGQGLQFLFEYFSETQRNKGNFPGRFSGRQFSNSRSEMNVSTLELGDSALYLCASSWGGGDGNEQYFGPGTRLTVT.